Listed here are 32 T cell receptor beta chains from one sample, sequenced in a study of cytomegalovirus exposure and HLA in healthy donors. The PCR used 60 Vbeta and 13 Jbeta primers. Here immunoSEQ multiplex PCR was the method, and the copy in TCRdb shows in-frame clones only, minus some. Among around 140,000 clones listed, about four fifths were seen once. The specimen sequenced was PBMCs. These receptor sequences come from a male donor in good health and CMV-seronegative.

J is TRBJ2-3 and V is TRBV5-5; 9 positions match TRBD2. Germline V gives CDR1 SGHKS, CDR2 YYEKEE (reference sequence). V was pared by 2 bases and J by 3 bases, with 7 bases of the junction left unmatched. The CDR3 extends over 16 amino acids. The CDR3 DNA reads TGTGCCAGCAGCTTTTGGCTAGCGGGGAGTACAGATACGCAGTATTTT. It encodes CASSFWLAGSTDTQYF.

Points on this clone: The sample contains more than one DNA sequence encoding this CDR3. J is TRBJ2-6 and V is TRBV27; D might be TRBD1 (5 bases). CDR1 is MNHEY and CDR2 is SMNVEV in the germline V gene (reference sequence). With 5 bases removed from V and 4 bases from J, the gap between germline ends came to 12 bases. This CDR3 contains 15 residues. The CDR3 DNA is TGTGCCAGCAGTCCTGACAGAGCCGGGGCCAACGTCCTGACTTTC. Its protein product is CASSPDRAGANVLTF. Looking up the rest from reference TRBV27 and TRBJ2-6 gives the full variable domain: EAQVTQNPRYLITVTGKKLTVTCSQNMNHEYMSWYRQDPGLGLRQIYYSMNVEVTDKGDVPEGYKVSRKEKRNFPLILESPSPNQTSLYFCASSPDRAGANVLTFGAGSRLTVL.

The chain carries TRBV10-3 and TRBJ2-3, with TRBD1 matching 7 bases. The germline V gene has CDR1 ENHRY and CDR2 SYGVKD. V was pared by 4 bases and J by 4 bases, with 8 bases of the junction left unmatched. The CDR3 is made up of 15 amino acids. For the CDR3, the DNA is TGTGCCATCAGTGGACATTTGACAGGGTCAGATACGCAGTATTTT. Its translation: CAISGHLTGSDTQYF.

This clone was observed a single time. The CDR3: CASSPRQGGQPQHF. CDR3 DNA: TGTGCCAGCAGCCCCAGACAGGGGGGACAGCCCCAGCATTTT. J is TRBJ1-5 and V is TRBV7-2, with 9 positions matching TRBD1. CDR3 length: 14 residues. The V and J ends lost 5 bases and 7 bases, in that order; junction bases with no gene match: 6. In germline, CDR1 is SGHTA, CDR2 FQGNSA.

CDR3 protein: CASSLESGGALSSYNEQFF. In DNA form, the CDR3 reads TGTGCCAGCAGCTTGGAGAGCGGGGGGGCCTTATCCTCCTACAATGAGCAGTTCTTC. The V call is TRBV7-2, the J call TRBJ2-1; 10 nucleotides align to TRBD2. The CDR3 is 19 amino acids. Germline V CDR1 and CDR2: SGHTA, FQGNSA. The J segment lost 0 bases and the V segment lost 3 bases, leaving 11 bases of the junction unmatched. The whole variable domain, remainder taken from reference TRBV7-2 and TRBJ2-1, is GAGVSQSPSNKVTEKGKDVELRCDPISGHTALYWYRQSLGQGLEFLIYFQGNSAPDKSGLPSDRFSAERTGGSVSTLTIQRTQQEDSAVYLCASSLESGGALSSYNEQFFGPGTRLTVL.

In this sample, this clone turned up once. This chain joins TRBV6-5 and TRBJ1-6; weak D call: TRBD1 (5 bases). Germline V gene lookup returns CDR1 MNHEY and CDR2 SVGAGI. The CDR3 totals 15 residues. Between the trimmed V and J ends, which lost 4 bases and 9 bases, there was a span of 16 bases. CDR3 loop: CASSLTETGSSPLHF. The CDR3 DNA is TGTGCCAGCAGTTTGACAGAAACCGGGTCTTCACCCCTCCACTTT.

The chain recombines TRBV18 with TRBJ1-3; possibly TRBD1 for D (5 bases). Trimming removed 2 bases at V and 2 bases at J, with 7 bases between. Germline V CDR1 and CDR2: KGHSH, LQKENI. The CDR3 covers 14 residues. The CDR3 protein is CASSPGHPGNTIYF. The CDR3, as DNA: TGTGCCAGCTCACCAGGACACCCTGGAAACACCATATATTTT.

The J gene is TRBJ2-1, the V gene TRBV6-4; 11 positions match TRBD2. There are 17 residues in the CDR3. Trimming at V came to 0 bases and at J to 8 bases, leaving 9 bases not matched to a gene. Per the germline V gene, CDR1 is MRHNA and CDR2 is SNTAGT. The DNA for the CDR3 is TGTGCCAGCAGTGACTCGGAAACTAGCGGGGGCAGGGATGAGCAGTTCTTC. This gives the protein CASSDSETSGGRDEQFF.

This chain links TRBV6-6 with TRBJ2-3; TRBD1 matches at 9 bases. CDR3 length: 15 amino acids. Germline-derived CDR1 and CDR2 are MNHNY and SVGAGI (reference sequence). V trimming: 4 bases; J trimming: 4 bases; junction bases outside the gene matches: 6. CDR3 DNA sequence: TGTGCCAGCAGTTCCGGGACAGGGACCTCAGATACGCAGTATTTT. Protein product: CASSSGTGTSDTQYF.

The chain joins TRBV2 to TRBJ2-3, with TRBD2 matching over 10 bases. Germline V CDR1 and CDR2: SNHLY, FYNNEI. The CDR3 has 15 residues. Trimming took 5 bases from V and 4 from J; bases not matched to a gene: 6. The CDR3 sequence is CASSTKRGGSDTQYF. CDR3 coding DNA: TGTGCCAGCAGTACCAAGCGGGGGGGCTCAGATACGCAGTATTTT.

The CDR3 region is CASSLHGASNQPQHF. The DNA of the CDR3 is TGTGCCAGCAGTTTACATGGGGCCAGCAATCAGCCCCAGCATTTT. V is TRBV27 and J is TRBJ1-5, with D perhaps matching TRBD1 (5 bases). Trimming pared 2 bases from V and 1 base from J, leaving 9 bases between. The CDR3 is 15 residues long. Germline-derived CDR1 and CDR2 are MNHEY and SMNVEV (reference sequence).

The chain combines TRBV6-4 with TRBJ1-6, with 8 bases identical to TRBD1. The CDR3 is 14 residues long. Germline CDR1 MRHNA, CDR2 SNTAGT. J was trimmed by 7 bases and V by 6 bases; bases with no gene match: 5. In DNA form, the CDR3 reads TGTGCCAGCAGCCCGGACAGGGTAAATTCACCCCTCCACTTT. Translating it yields CASSPDRVNSPLHF.

This chain connects TRBV6-1 to TRBJ1-6; 10 bases fit TRBD1. This CDR3 has 17 residues. After removal of 3 bases from V and 13 bases from J, the junction contained 15 bases not matched to a gene. Germline V lookup: CDR1 MNHNS, CDR2 SASEGT. The chain's CDR3 is CASSDWGQGTIIRPLHF. The CDR3, as DNA: TGTGCCAGCAGTGATTGGGGACAGGGGACCATAATTAGGCCCCTCCACTTT.

This chain links TRBV19 with TRBJ2-6; TRBD1 matches at 7 bases. V was clipped by 6 bases and J by 1 base; unmatched bases: 9. The CDR3 runs to 17 residues. CDR1 is LNHDA and CDR2 is SQIVND in the germline V gene (reference sequence). CDR3 sequence (DNA): TGTGCCAGTAGCAAGCGGACAGGCATTTCTGGGGCCAACGTCCTGACTTTC. Its translation is CASSKRTGISGANVLTF.

The chain couples TRBV30 to TRBJ1-1; 8 bases line up with TRBD1. The CDR3 has 12 amino acids. Trimming cost V 4 bases and J 6 bases; bases outside gene matches: 4. In germline, CDR1 is GTSNPN, CDR2 SVGIG (reference sequence). In DNA form, the CDR3 reads TGTGCCTGGAATCAGGGGGCCGCTGAAGCTTTCTTT. It specifies CAWNQGAAEAFF.

The chain links TRBV5-6 to TRBJ2-7, with a weak D call TRBD2 (5 bases). CDR3 size: 17 residues. CDR1 is SGHDT and CDR2 is YYEEEE in the germline V gene. The V gene lost 4 bases and the J gene lost 2 bases, with 22 bases spanning the gap. CDR3 sequence reads: CASSPSTMGFPTYEQYF. The CDR3 DNA follows: TGTGCCAGCAGCCCGTCGACTATGGGGTTCCCAACCTACGAGCAGTACTTC.

V is TRBV30 and J is TRBJ1-1, with D unresolved. This CDR3 region has 13 residues. The V gene's germline CDR1 is GTSNPN and CDR2 SVGIG (reference sequence). Between the trimmed V and J ends, which lost 2 bases and 4 bases, there was a span of 11 bases. CDR3 in DNA: TGTGCCTGGAGTCCCCTCCGTAGCACTGAAGCTTTCTTT. This codes for CAWSPLRSTEAFF.

This chain links TRBV7-9 with TRBJ1-2; 7 nucleotides match TRBD1. This CDR3 region has 14 residues. CDR1 SEHNR and CDR2 FQNEAQ come from the germline V gene (reference sequence). Germline trimming cut 5 bases from V and 3 bases from J; bases unmatched to any gene: 6. The CDR3 spells CASSLHGTDYGYTF. The CDR3 region has the DNA TGTGCCAGCAGCCTACACGGGACAGACTATGGCTACACCTTC.

The V gene is TRBV5-1, the J gene TRBJ2-7; 8 bases agree with TRBD1. Germline-derived CDR1 and CDR2 are SGHRS and YFSETQ. The CDR3 extends over 15 amino acids. The trim removed 3 bases at V and 6 bases at J, leaving 11 bases unmatched. The CDR3 reads CASSWDFRTGSEQYF. The CDR3 DNA sequence: TGCGCCAGCAGCTGGGATTTTAGGACAGGGAGCGAGCAGTACTTC.

This chain links TRBV29-1 with TRBJ1-6; 7 positions match TRBD1. V trimming: 1 base; J trimming: 7 bases; junction bases outside the gene matches: 4. This CDR3 spans 14 amino acids. Germline V gives CDR1 SQVTM, CDR2 ANQGSEA. The CDR3 region is CSVEGGTENSPLHF. Written as DNA, the CDR3 is TGCAGCGTTGAAGGCGGGACAGAGAATTCACCCCTCCACTTT. Together with reference TRBV29-1 and TRBJ1-6, the CDR3 gives the full variable domain: SAVISQKPSRDICQRGTSLTIQCQVDSQVTMMFWYRQQPGQSLTLIATANQGSEATYESGFVIDKFPISRPNLTFSTLTVSNMSPEDSSIYLCSVEGGTENSPLHFGNGTRLTVT.

DNA of the CDR3: TGTGCCAGCAGCTTACGGGGGCGGGGGAACACAGATACGCAGTATTTT. This encodes CASSLRGRGNTDTQYF. The J gene is TRBJ2-3, the V gene TRBV7-2, with D possibly being TRBD2 (7 bases). The V gene's germline CDR1 is SGHTA and CDR2 FQGNSA. CDR3 size: 16 residues. The V gene lost 2 bases and the J gene lost 2 bases, with 14 bases spanning the gap.

The V call is TRBV5-1, the J call TRBJ2-3; 10 nucleotides agree with TRBD1. The CDR3 is made up of 15 amino acids. Per the germline V gene, CDR1 is SGHRS and CDR2 is YFSETQ. With 4 bases clipped from V and 5 bases from J, the junction kept 7 bases outside the gene matches. The CDR3 protein is CASSPGQGFGDTQYF. The CDR3 DNA follows: TGCGCCAGCAGCCCGGGACAGGGGTTTGGAGATACGCAGTATTTT. The variable domain in full, completed from reference TRBV5-1 and TRBJ2-3, reads KAGVTQTPRYLIKTRGQQVTLSCSPISGHRSVSWYQQTPGQGLQFLFEYFSETQRNKGNFPGRFSGRQFSNSRSEMNVSTLELGDSALYLCASSPGQGFGDTQYFGPGTRLTVL.

The CDR3 DNA sequence: TGTGCCAGCAGGACCGGGACAGAGAACACTGAAGCTTTCTTT. Translated, it gives CASRTGTENTEAFF. The chain joins TRBV6-5 to TRBJ1-1, with 7 bases identical to TRBD1. Trimming took 6 bases from V and 1 from J; bases not matched to a gene: 5. Germline assignment: CDR1 MNHEY and CDR2 SVGAGI. The CDR3 is made up of 14 amino acids.

In this sample, this clone turned up a few times. The V call is TRBV4-3, the J call TRBJ1-3; weak D call: TRBD1 (5 bases). The CDR3 is 15 amino acids. Germline CDR1 LGHNA, CDR2 YSLEER. The ends were cut back, 4 bases at V and 2 bases at J, with 12 bases in the middle. The CDR3 DNA sequence: TGCGCCAGCAGCCGCAGGGATTTCGCTGGAAACACCATATATTTT. Residues: CASSRRDFAGNTIYF.

CDR3: CASRRTSGGTEQYF. CDR3 nucleotide sequence: TGTGCCAGCAGGCGGACTAGCGGGGGGACCGAGCAGTACTTC. The chain carries TRBV2 and TRBJ2-7, with 14 bases that match TRBD2. The V and J ends lost 6 bases and 6 bases, in that order; junction bases with no gene match: 4. The CDR3 consists of 14 residues. Germline-derived CDR1 and CDR2 are SNHLY and FYNNEI. Together with reference TRBV2 and TRBJ2-7, the CDR3 gives the full variable domain: EPEVTQTPSHQVTQMGQEVILRCVPISNHLYFYWYRQILGQKVEFLVSFYNNEISEKSEIFDDQFSVERPDGSNFTLKIRSTKLEDSAMYFCASRRTSGGTEQYFGPGTRLTVT.

The chain combines TRBV5-1 with TRBJ1-2; TRBD1 aligns across 9 bases. V lost 4 bases, J lost 6 bases, and 4 bases stayed unmatched. The CDR3 consists of 13 residues. CDR1 is SGHRS and CDR2 is YFSETQ in the germline V gene. The CDR3 DNA reads as TGCGCCAGCAGCCTTACAGGGGGCAATGGCTACACCTTC. It codes for CASSLTGGNGYTF.

This clone was seen once. V gene TRBV7-9 combines with J gene TRBJ2-5; tentatively, D is TRBD2 (6 bases). The length of the CDR3 is 13 residues. Germline CDR1 is SEHNR and CDR2 is FQNEAQ (reference sequence). With 5 bases removed from V and 2 bases from J, the gap between germline ends came to 9 bases. CDR3 residues: CASSLGLQETQYF. CDR3 in DNA: TGTGCCAGCAGCCTGGGACTTCAAGAGACCCAGTACTTC.

The CDR3 region has the DNA TGTGCCAGCAGCGTAGAAGGCGGCCCTGAAGCTTTCTTT. This codes for CASSVEGGPEAFF. The rearrangement links TRBV9 to TRBJ1-1; D unresolved. The CDR3 contains 13 residues. V was clipped by 0 bases and J by 6 bases, with 9 bases between them. CDR1 is SGDLS, CDR2 YYNGEE, per germline.

CDR3 residues: CASSPSRDRVNYGYTF. The DNA for the CDR3 is TGTGCCAGCAGCCCCTCGCGGGACAGGGTTAACTATGGCTACACCTTC. V usage is TRBV7-8 and J usage is TRBJ1-2, with TRBD1 matching 9 bases. Germline values: CDR1 SGHVS, CDR2 FQNEAQ. The V segment lost 5 bases and the J segment 1 base; nucleotides outside the gene matches: 8. This CDR3 is built from 16 residues.

The gene calls are TRBV6-5 and TRBJ1-2; D perhaps matches TRBD1 (5 bases). The CDR3 spans 13 residues. Per germline, CDR1 MNHEY and CDR2 SVGAGI. Trimming removed 0 bases from V and 12 bases from J, with 14 bases in between. CDR3 sequence reads: CASSYSSRASNTF. For the CDR3, the DNA is TGTGCCAGCAGTTACTCGTCCAGGGCTTCTAACACCTTC.

This rearrangement joins TRBV7-2 to TRBJ1-2, with unresolved D. The CDR3 totals 16 residues. Germline V gene data show CDR1 as SGHTA and CDR2 as FQGNSA. With 2 bases removed from V and 7 bases from J, the gap between germline ends came to 20 bases. CDR3 sequence (DNA): TGTGCCAGCAGCTTAACTCCAGGTCGCCGGTCTATTGGCTACACCTTC. It encodes CASSLTPGRRSIGYTF.

This chain joins TRBV7-2 and TRBJ1-5, with D possibly matching TRBD1 (5 bases). This CDR3 has 15 residues. V lost 1 base to trimming and J lost 6 bases, with 13 bases between them. Germline V lookup: CDR1 SGHTA, CDR2 FQGNSA. CDR3 region: CASSLDRPLGQPQHF. The CDR3 bases are TGTGCCAGCAGCTTAGACAGGCCGTTGGGTCAGCCCCAGCATTTT.